These 16 T cell receptor beta chains came from one sample sequenced in a study of PD-L1 blockade in urothelial cancer. Profiled with immunoSEQ multiplex PCR; TCRdb holds only in-frame clones, not every one. Of approximately 67,000 clones listed, approximately 86% were seen once; the top ten hold more than 13%. Noted time point: pretreatment peripheral blood. Specimen: PBMCs, collected around atezolizumab (anti-PD-L1) treatment. Every receptor here comes from a man in his sixties with urothelial cancer.

The genes are TRBV19 and TRBJ1-5; D is unresolved. Per the germline V gene, CDR1 is LNHDA and CDR2 is SQIVND (reference sequence). Trimming left V 2 bases short and J 0 bases short, with 8 bases between. CDR3 length: 15 residues. The CDR3 nucleotides are TGTGCCAGTAGTATAATGAGGGATAGCAATCAGCCCCAGCATTTT. Its translation: CASSIMRDSNQPQHF.

CDR3 loop: CASSEGSGGACEYNEQFF. The CDR3 bases are TGTGCCAGCAGTGAAGGGAGCGGGGGAGCCTGCGAGTACAATGAGCAGTTCTTC. The rearrangement links TRBV6-4 to TRBJ2-1; 8 bases agree with TRBD2. The CDR3 is 18 residues long. Germline V lookup: CDR1 MRHNA, CDR2 SNTAGT. The V segment lost 3 bases and the J segment 4 bases; nucleotides outside the gene matches: 14.

The genes are TRBV2 and TRBJ2-5; TRBD2 might be the D (5 bases). This CDR3 spans 14 amino acids. The V gene lost 6 bases and the J gene lost 3 bases, with 14 bases spanning the gap. Germline loops: CDR1 SNHLY, CDR2 FYNNEI. CDR3 coding DNA: TGTGCCAGCAGAAGGGAGACGACTAAAGAGACCCAGTACTTC. It is translated as CASRRETTKETQYF.

The chain joins TRBV28 to TRBJ1-2; D uncertain. V was cut by 3 bases and J by 5 bases, with 13 bases left in between. There are 14 residues in the CDR3. Germline loops: CDR1 MDHEN, CDR2 SYDVKM. In nucleotides, the CDR3 is TGTGCCAGCAGTTTTCCCTATGAGATATATGGCTACACCTTC. Translation: CASSFPYEIYGYTF.

This clone was found a few times. V and J are TRBV6-1 and TRBJ1-6, with 9 bases that match TRBD1. This CDR3 is built from 16 residues. The germline V gene has CDR1 MNHNS and CDR2 SASEGT. The junction had 7 bases not matched to a gene; V was cut back by 2 bases and J by 8 bases. For the CDR3, the DNA is TGTGCCAGCAGTGAAAACGCCGGGACAGGGTATTCACCCCTCCACTTT. It encodes CASSENAGTGYSPLHF.

The chain carries TRBV7-8 and TRBJ2-3; 16 nucleotides match TRBD2. The CDR3 contains 17 residues. CDR1 SGHVS and CDR2 FQNEAQ come from the germline V gene. V shed 5 bases and J 6 bases; nucleotides not matched to a gene: 8. The DNA for the CDR3 is TGTGCCAGCAGCCAGGGGACTAGCGGGGGGGCTCGGGATACGCAGTATTTT. This encodes CASSQGTSGGARDTQYF.

The CDR3 spells CASSQSPGSGNTIYF. The CDR3 nucleotides read TGTGCCAGCAGCCAATCCCCCGGGTCTGGAAACACCATATATTTT. The V gene is TRBV16, the J gene TRBJ1-3; no firm D call. Per germline, CDR1 KGHSY and CDR2 FQNENV. This CDR3 has 15 amino acids. Trimming removed 0 bases at V and 1 base at J, with 7 bases between.

The V gene is TRBV9, the J gene TRBJ2-3; TRBD2 is a possible D gene (5 bases). CDR3 size: 15 residues. The germline gives CDR1 SGDLS, CDR2 YYNGEE. V was pared by 1 base and J by 3 bases, with 12 bases between. CDR3 residues: CASSVQEEETDTQYF. The DNA for the CDR3 is TGTGCCAGCAGCGTACAGGAGGAAGAGACAGATACGCAGTATTTT.

The table lists this clone with a count of one. The rearrangement links TRBV4-3 to TRBJ2-5; D not certain. Trimming shortened V by 0 bases and J by 5 bases, and 7 bases separated the two germline ends. The CDR3 sequence is 13 residues long. Germline values: CDR1 LGHNA, CDR2 YSLEER. This CDR3 reads CASSQDFGETQYF. The CDR3 DNA reads as TGCGCCAGCAGCCAAGATTTCGGTGAGACCCAGTACTTC.

The chain carries TRBV5-4 and TRBJ2-3; no reliable D call. The length of the CDR3 is 14 residues. V was pared by 1 base and J by 1 base, with 7 bases between. Germline V CDR1 and CDR2: SGHNT, YYREEE (reference sequence). CDR3 region: CASSLYSRTDTQYF. CDR3 nucleotide sequence: TGTGCCAGCAGCTTGTACAGTCGCACAGATACGCAGTATTTT.

The gene calls are TRBV27 and TRBJ2-5, with 9 bases aligning to TRBD2. V shed 6 bases and J 4 bases; nucleotides not matched to a gene: 12. Per the germline V gene, CDR1 is MNHEY and CDR2 is SMNVEV (reference sequence). The length of the CDR3 is 16 residues. The CDR3 sequence is CASSQFRLAGRETQYF. In nucleotides, the CDR3 is TGTGCCAGCAGCCAATTTCGGCTAGCGGGGAGAGAGACCCAGTACTTC.

This chain connects TRBV14 to TRBJ2-2, with 11 bases fitting TRBD2. V lost 0 bases to trimming and J lost 4 bases; unmatched junction nucleotides: 4. The V gene's germline CDR1 is SGHDN and CDR2 FVKESK. The CDR3 has 17 amino acids. In DNA, the CDR3 is TGTGCCAGCAGCCAAGATAGTAGCGGGGGGGCCACCGGGGAGCTGTTTTTT. This gives the protein CASSQDSSGGATGELFF. The whole variable domain, filled in from reference TRBV14 and TRBJ2-2, reads EAGVTQFPSHSVIEKGQTVTLRCDPISGHDNLYWYRRVMGKEIKFLLHFVKESKQDESGMPNNRFLAERTGGTYSTLKVQPAELEDSGVYFCASSQDSSGGATGELFFGEGSRLTVL.

The rearrangement uses TRBV28 and TRBJ2-2; TRBD1 agrees at 8 bases. Unmatched junction bases numbered 7, after V lost 9 bases and J lost 4 bases. The CDR3 totals 14 residues. CDR1 is MDHEN and CDR2 is SYDVKM in the germline V gene. The CDR3 DNA reads TGTGCCAGTCTAACAGGGGGGAGCACCGGGGAGCTGTTTTTT. This translates into CASLTGGSTGELFF.

This clone was recorded only once. The V gene is TRBV5-1, the J gene TRBJ2-1, with 8 bases aligning to TRBD1. Germline values: CDR1 SGHRS, CDR2 YFSETQ. The CDR3 loop spans 14 amino acids. J lost 6 bases, V lost 4 bases, and 6 bases had no gene match. CDR3 loop: CASSPRTGINEQFF. Here the CDR3 DNA reads TGCGCCAGCAGCCCCCGGACAGGGATCAATGAGCAGTTCTTC.

The V and J genes are TRBV7-2 and TRBJ1-2; 7 positions match TRBD1. Germline trimming cut 6 bases from V and 8 bases from J; bases unmatched to any gene: 9. CDR1 is SGHTA and CDR2 is FQGNSA in the germline V gene. The CDR3 length is 13 residues. For the CDR3, the DNA is TGTGCCAGCAGGCAGAACAGGGGCAGAGGCTACACCTTC. Its translation is CASRQNRGRGYTF.

The chain is built from TRBV4-3 and TRBJ1-2, with a weak D call TRBD1 (6 bases). The CDR3 is 16 residues long. Germline loops: CDR1 LGHNA, CDR2 YSLEER. V shed 4 bases and J shed 8 bases, with 23 bases lying between them. The chain's CDR3 is CASSRVPDSYTQGYTF. The CDR3 DNA reads as TGCGCCAGCAGCCGAGTCCCGGACAGCTATACTCAGGGCTACACCTTC.